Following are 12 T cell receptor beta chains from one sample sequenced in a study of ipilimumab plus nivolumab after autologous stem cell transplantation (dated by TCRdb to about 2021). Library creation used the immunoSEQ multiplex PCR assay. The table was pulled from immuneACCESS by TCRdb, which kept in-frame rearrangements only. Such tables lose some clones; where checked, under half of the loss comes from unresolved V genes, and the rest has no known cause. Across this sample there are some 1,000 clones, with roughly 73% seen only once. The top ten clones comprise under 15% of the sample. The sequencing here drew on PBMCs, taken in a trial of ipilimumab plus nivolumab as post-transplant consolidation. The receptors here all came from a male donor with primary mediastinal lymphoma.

CDR3 protein: CASPQGWDTEAFF. Written as DNA, the CDR3 is TGTGCCAGTCCACAGGGCTGGGACACTGAAGCTTTCTTT. The gene calls are TRBV2 and TRBJ1-1; D may be TRBD1 (6 bases). Trimming pared 9 bases from V and 3 bases from J, leaving 14 bases between. Germline CDR1 is SNHLY and CDR2 is FYNNEI. This CDR3 is 13 amino acids long.

The CDR3 bases are TGTGCCAGCAGCCAGAATAACAGGGAGGGCGAGCAGTACTTC. Translation: CASSQNNREGEQYF. The chain uses TRBV4-2 and TRBJ2-7, with a weak D call TRBD2 (7 bases). Germline assignment: CDR1 LGHNA and CDR2 YNFKEQ. Trimming stripped 3 bases from V and 6 bases from J, with 15 bases between. CDR3 length equals 14 residues.

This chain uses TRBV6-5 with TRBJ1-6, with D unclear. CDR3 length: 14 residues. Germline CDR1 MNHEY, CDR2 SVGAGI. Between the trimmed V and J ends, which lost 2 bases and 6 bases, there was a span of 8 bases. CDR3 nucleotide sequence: TGTGCCAGCAGTTACGGGCGGATTAATTCACCCCTCCACTTT. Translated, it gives CASSYGRINSPLHF.

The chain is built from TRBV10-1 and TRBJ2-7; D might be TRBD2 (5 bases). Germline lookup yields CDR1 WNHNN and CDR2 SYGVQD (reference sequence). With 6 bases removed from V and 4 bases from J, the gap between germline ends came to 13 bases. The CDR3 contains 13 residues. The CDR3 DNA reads TGCGCCAGCAGCCCGAGCGGACCGTACGAGCAGTACTTC. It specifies CASSPSGPYEQYF.

The CDR3 loop reads CASSDTNTGELFF. The CDR3 DNA is TGTGCCAGCAGTGACACCAACACCGGGGAGCTGTTTTTT. V and J are TRBV6-4 and TRBJ2-2, with D unclear. Germline V lookup: CDR1 MRHNA, CDR2 SNTAGT. With 2 bases removed from V and 2 bases from J, the gap between germline ends came to 3 bases. This CDR3 comprises 13 residues.

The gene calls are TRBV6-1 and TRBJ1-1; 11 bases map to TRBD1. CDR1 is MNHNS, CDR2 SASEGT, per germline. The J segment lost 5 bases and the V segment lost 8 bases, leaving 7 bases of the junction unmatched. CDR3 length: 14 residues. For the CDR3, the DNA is TGTGCCAGCGGAGCGGACAGGGGGCTAACTGAAGCTTTCTTT. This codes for CASGADRGLTEAFF.

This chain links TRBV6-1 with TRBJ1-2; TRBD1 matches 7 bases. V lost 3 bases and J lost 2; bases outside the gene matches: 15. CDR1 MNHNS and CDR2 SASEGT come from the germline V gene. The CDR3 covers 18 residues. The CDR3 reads CASSDRGTADTYNYGYTF. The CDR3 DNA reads TGTGCCAGCAGTGACCGTGGGACAGCCGACACGTACAACTATGGCTACACCTTC.

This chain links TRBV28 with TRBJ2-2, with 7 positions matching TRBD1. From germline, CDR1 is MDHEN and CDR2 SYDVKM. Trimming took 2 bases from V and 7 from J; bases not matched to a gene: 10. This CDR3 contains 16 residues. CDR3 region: CASSLIRTGLGGELFF. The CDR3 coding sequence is TGTGCCAGCAGTTTAATCAGGACAGGCTTAGGCGGGGAGCTGTTTTTT. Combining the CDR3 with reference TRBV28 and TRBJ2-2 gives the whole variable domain DVKVTQSSRYLVKRTGEKVFLECVQDMDHENMFWYRQDPGLGLRLIYFSYDVKMKEKGDIPEGYSVSREKKERFSLILESASTNQTSMYLCASSLIRTGLGGELFFGEGSRLTVL.

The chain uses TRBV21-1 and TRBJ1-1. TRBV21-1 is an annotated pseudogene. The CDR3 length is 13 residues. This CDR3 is CASSKGVRTEAFF. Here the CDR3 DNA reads TGTGCCAGCAGCAAAGGGGTACGCACTGAAGCTTTCTTT.

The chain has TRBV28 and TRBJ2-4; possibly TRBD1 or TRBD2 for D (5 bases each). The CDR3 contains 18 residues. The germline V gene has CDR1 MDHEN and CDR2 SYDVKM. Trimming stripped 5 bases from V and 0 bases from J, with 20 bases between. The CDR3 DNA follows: TGTGCCAGCAGTACGGCTCGAGGGGCCAGACTAGCCAAAAACATTCAGTACTTC. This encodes CASSTARGARLAKNIQYF.

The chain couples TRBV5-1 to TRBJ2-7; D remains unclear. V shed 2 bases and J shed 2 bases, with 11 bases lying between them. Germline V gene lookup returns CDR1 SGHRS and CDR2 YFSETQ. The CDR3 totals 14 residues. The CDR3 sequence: CASSLGSATYEQYF. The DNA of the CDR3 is TGCGCCAGCAGCTTAGGCAGTGCCACCTACGAGCAGTACTTC.

CDR3 sequence reads: CASSVDRVSYNEQFF. The DNA of the CDR3 is TGTGCCAGCAGTGTTGACAGGGTTTCCTACAATGAGCAGTTCTTC. The V call is TRBV6-4, the J call TRBJ2-1, with 7 bases lining up with TRBD1. The length of the CDR3 is 15 residues. Germline CDR1 is MRHNA and CDR2 is SNTAGT. The J segment lost 1 base and the V segment lost 4 bases, leaving 4 bases of the junction unmatched.